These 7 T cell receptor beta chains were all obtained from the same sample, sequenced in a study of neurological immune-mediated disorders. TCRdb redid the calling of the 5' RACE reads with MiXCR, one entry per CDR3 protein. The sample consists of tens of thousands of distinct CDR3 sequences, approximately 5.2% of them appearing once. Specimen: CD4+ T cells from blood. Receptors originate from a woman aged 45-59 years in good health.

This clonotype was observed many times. Written as DNA, the CDR3 is TGTGCCAGCAGCCGGACTAGCGGGACGCCTACCCAGTACTTC. Its protein product is CASSRTSGTPTQYF. The chain carries TRBV6-5 and TRBJ2-5, with TRBD2 matching 12 bases. Germline V gene sequence: CDR1 MNHEY, CDR2 SVGAGI. V trimming: 6 bases; J trimming: 8 bases; junction bases outside the gene matches: 7. The CDR3 has 14 residues.

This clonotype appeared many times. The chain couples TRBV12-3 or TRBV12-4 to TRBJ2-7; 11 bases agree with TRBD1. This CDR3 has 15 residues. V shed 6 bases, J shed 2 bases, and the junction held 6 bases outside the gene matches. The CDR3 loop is CASSFGQGATYEQYF. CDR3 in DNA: TGTGCCAGCAGCTTCGGACAGGGGGCCACCTACGAGCAGTACTTC.

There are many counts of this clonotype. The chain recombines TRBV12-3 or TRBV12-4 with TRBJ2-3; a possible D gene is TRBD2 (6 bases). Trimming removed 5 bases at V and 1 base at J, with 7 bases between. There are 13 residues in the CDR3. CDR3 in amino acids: CASSPSGTDTQYF. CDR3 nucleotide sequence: TGTGCCAGCAGTCCTAGCGGCACAGATACGCAGTATTTT.

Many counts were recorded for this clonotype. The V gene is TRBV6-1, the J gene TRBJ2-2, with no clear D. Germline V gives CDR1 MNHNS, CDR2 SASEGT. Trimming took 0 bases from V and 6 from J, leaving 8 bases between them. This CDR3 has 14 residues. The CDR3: CASSEAPFPGELFF. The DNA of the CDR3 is TGTGCCAGCAGTGAAGCGCCCTTCCCCGGGGAGCTGTTTTTT.

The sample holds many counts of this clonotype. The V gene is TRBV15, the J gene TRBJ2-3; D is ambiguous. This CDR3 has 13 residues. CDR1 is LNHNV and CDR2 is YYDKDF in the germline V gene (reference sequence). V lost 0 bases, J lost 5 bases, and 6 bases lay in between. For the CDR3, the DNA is TGTGCCACCAGCAGAGATACAAGAGATACGCAGTATTTT. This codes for CATSRDTRDTQYF.

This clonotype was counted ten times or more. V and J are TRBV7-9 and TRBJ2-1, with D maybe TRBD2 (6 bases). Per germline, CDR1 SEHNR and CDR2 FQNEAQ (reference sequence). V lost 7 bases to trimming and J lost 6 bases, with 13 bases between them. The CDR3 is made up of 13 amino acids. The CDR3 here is CASTRAGGNEQFF. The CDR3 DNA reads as TGTGCCAGCACCCGGGCCGGGGGCAATGAGCAGTTCTTC.

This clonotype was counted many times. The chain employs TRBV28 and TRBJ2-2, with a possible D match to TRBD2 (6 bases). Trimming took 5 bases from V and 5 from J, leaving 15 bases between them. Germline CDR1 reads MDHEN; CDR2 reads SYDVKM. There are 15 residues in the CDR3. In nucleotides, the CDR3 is TGTGCCAGCAGTGGCGGGACTCTTAGGACCGGGGAGCTGTTTTTT. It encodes CASSGGTLRTGELFF.